This T cell receptor (beta chain) derives from a study of cytomegalovirus exposure and HLA in healthy donors. General study findings and limits: In a later analysis, an Asian-associated ancestry cluster reportedly showed fewer N-insertions than the roughly 700-donor mean.

Use of 60 Vbeta and 13 Jbeta primers characterized the PCR. Here immunoSEQ multiplex PCR was the method, and the copy in TCRdb shows in-frame clones only, minus some. This sample contains approximately 110,000 clones. Worth noting for this clone: Its antigen remains unknown.

Germline values: CDR1 LNHDA, CDR2 SQIVND (reference sequence). The V gene end was trimmed by 10 bases and the J gene end by 5 bases; junction bases not matched to a gene: 5. The CDR3 totals 14 residues. The rearrangement joins TRBV19 to TRBJ2-2; 12 positions agree with TRBD2. What was sequenced was PBMCs. This sequence was found in a man between 40 and 49 years old in good health and CMV-seronegative. This chain's CDR3 is CAIGLAGRTGELFF. Here the CDR3 DNA reads TGTGCCATTGGACTAGCGGGAAGAACCGGGGAGCTGTTTTTT.